This T cell receptor (beta chain) stems from a study of shared clonotypes between healthy human individuals (dated by TCRdb to the early 2020s). Context from the whole study: The cohort comprised two women and a few men aged 18 to 49 years. To increase sequencing depth and limit assay-specific biases, different laboratories used diverse techniques to prepare libraries and sequence TCR repertoires. Per donor, leukapheresis produced somewhere between about 0.9 and 10 billion PBMCs. Per donor, three plates each were used for CD4 naive and CD4 memory, two for CD8 naive, and one for CD8 memory. Blood TCR repertoires of roughly five healthy adults were deeply sequenced to estimate repertoire size and the extent of clonotype sharing between individuals.

TCR CDR3 regions were amplified from genomic DNA by multiplex PCR using the deep immunoSEQ assay. Extracted genomic DNA from each cell subset was distributed evenly across all wells of several immunoSEQ 96-well plates, and each plate was treated as a replicate. For sorted subsets, around 200 ng genomic DNA, equal to 25,000 to 35,000 T cell genomes, was loaded into each replicate PCR. Purified libraries were measured with a Qubit 3.0 fluorometer, size-checked on a Bioanalyzer 2100, and measured again with the KAPA Library Quantification kit. Each immunoSEQ 96-well plate was sequenced on its own single-read 150-cycle Illumina NextSeq 550 flow cell. The authors' analysis ran thus. The immunoSEQ output contained only junctional sequences without quality scores, so filtering could not match that applied to full-length reads. Sequences were annotated with PyIR, a Python wrapper for IgBLAST v1.9, and V/J genes and CDR3 were assigned using IMGT germline references. Any read was removed if the V/J assignment was weak (E-value above 1e-6), the CDR3 was missing, or the read contained stop codons, out-of-frame junctions, or ambiguous translated residues. A V3J clonotype was defined by an identical inferred V gene, J gene, and CDR3 amino acid sequence. Percentage overlap between repertoires was calculated by dividing the number of shared unique clonotypes by the size of the smaller repertoire. Richness of each repertoire was evaluated using RTK rarefaction, the Chao1 estimator, and Recon v2.1 estimates of unobserved clonotypes. Generation probabilities for all TCRbeta clonotypes obtained by the gDNA method from a handful of donors were computed using OLGA. TCRdb mirrors the immuneACCESS table, restricted to in-frame sequences. Some clones are absent from its copies; in checked studies, under half trace to an unresolved V gene, and the reason for the others is unknown. That table supplies the V and J calls and clone size; D and trimming were determined from the DNA. For this sample the table gives about 2.1 million clones, of which just under 95% were detected only once. Clones ranked in the top ten supply 1.5% to 2% of the sample.

This clone was detected only a few times. Its antigen is currently not known. No much larger clonotype is one base removed from it; base qualities were not supplied. Findings and caveats that apply to the study as a whole: Sampling was limited to blood, and TCR repertoires in tissue likely differ from TCR repertoires in blood. Compared with non-shared clonotypes, clonotypes shared by all four sorted-subset donors had higher generation probabilities. Because the study included only a small number of donors, the genetic and exposure-history diversity represented was limited. Naive subsets generally had larger estimated clonotype richness than memory subsets did. When a handful of donors were compared, the shared fraction of clonotypes was 5% to 6.5% for naive CD4, approximately 3.5% for naive CD8, 2.3% for memory CD4, and under 0.5% for memory CD8. Rarefaction of sorted-subset datasets indicated incomplete sequencing despite the large sequencing depth. Pairwise subsampling indicated that sequencing depth was expected to affect the degree of clonotype sharing among donors.

CD8 naive samples consisted of CD45RO-negative cells that were positively selected for CCR7, yielding a CD45RA+CCR7+ population without TemRA cells. Donors were healthy HIV-negative adults with no recently reported acute infections or vaccinations. Only Caucasian adults living in Nashville, Tennessee, USA were represented among the donors. Blood was collected by leukapheresis, and PBMCs were isolated by Ficoll-Histopaque density gradient centrifugation and then cryopreserved in liquid nitrogen vapor phase. Analytical flow cytometry was used to check the purity and quantity of each magnetically sorted T cell population. Each sorted fraction had its genomic DNA isolated and then quantified by UV absorbance on a Nanodrop 2000c. Spanning cysteine to phenylalanine, the CDR3 consists of 15 amino acids. Only CDR3 DNA remains: 45 bases, in frame from the first base. As encoded in the germline V gene, CDR1 is MDHEN while CDR2 is SYDVKM. V sheds 3 bases and J sheds 4 bases, leaving 15 bases between their ends.

The clonotype originates from a man aged 18 to 35 in good health. Some clones in this sample may be carry-over from other donors' samples. Sequencing input: naive CD8+ T cells from PBMCs. The cell subset or site label here, explained by the study, means: CD45RA+CCR7+. The chain is made from TRBV28 and TRBJ1-1; TRBD1 is a possible D gene, resting on 5 matching bases. The CDR3 sequence is CASSFPVGGTTEAFF. The DNA is as follows: TGTGCCAGCAGTTTCCCCGTCGGGGGGACCACTGAAGCTTTCTTT.